This record concerns one T cell receptor (beta chain) sequence. There is no known antigen for this receptor. Base quality data are lacking; no much larger clone is found one base away. This sample is part of a study of beta chain features in type 1 diabetes (dated by TCRdb to the late 2010s). Study-level background: Mean age, gender distribution, total cell number and subset yield were not different between patients and healthy donors. A total of under 120,000,000 sorted cells were examined across all samples, and RNA yield correlated strongly with the number of cells per subset. In the study, recently diagnosed type 1 diabetes patients and matched healthy donors were compared on the TCRB repertoires of their sorted circulating CD4+ T cell subsets. Whereas all 30 or so donors provided naive and central memory subsets, regulatory and stem cell-like memory subsets were isolated from just 8 patients and roughly eight healthy donors. What the authors observed across the whole study: Because the HLA sub-analyses included only small numbers of individuals, any influence of HLA type on TCRB rearrangement was left unresolved. At VDJ recombination sites, patients with type 1 diabetes made fewer insertions and deleted more nucleotides, a pattern implying thymic rearrangement abnormalities. Shorter templates might be favored by PCR, yet because patient and control samples were amplified and corrected together, any such skew would affect both groups equally. Naive, central memory and regulatory TCRB repertoires appeared more similar among patients than among healthy donors. A moderate but significant shortening of TCRB CDR3 length was observed in type 1 diabetes patients in all four CD4+ subsets. Because cDNA rather than genomic DNA was sequenced, highly expressing activated cells could have been over-represented, although no difference in activation and CD3 levels was found between groups.

Trimming takes 5 bases from V and 8 bases from J, and the germline ends sit 22 bases apart. Taken from the germline V gene, the CDR1 and CDR2 loops are SGHTA and FQGNSA. The CDR3 has 16 amino acids, counting the end cysteine and phenylalanine. CDR3 DNA only is kept here, 48 bases in frame from base 1. Each donor gave one peripheral blood draw, roughly 110 mL on average, collected into heparinised tubes. Using a panel that included CD45RO, CCR7, CD25, CD127, CD95 and CD27, naive, central memory, regulatory and stem cell-like memory CD4+ T cells were sorted on a BD FACSAria II. Purity was above 95% for every sorted population. PBMCs were separated immediately by Lymphoprep density gradient centrifugation and were stained directly, without being cultured. So that batch effects would be minimized, each experiment stained and sorted samples in pairs, pairing one healthy donor with one patient. The entire amount of isolated RNA was reverse transcribed using the High Capacity cDNA Reverse Transcription Kit, so the sequenced TCRB transcripts were expressed ones. Deep immunoSEQ sequencing was applied to naive, central memory and regulatory T cell samples, giving an average of roughly 3.6 million total reads per sample. Sorted cells were lysed in RLT buffer, and RNA was extracted using DNase-treated RNeasy Micro or Mini kits according to cell number. To prevent cross-contamination, each cell subset was processed individually, whereas patient and healthy donor samples were processed jointly. Using the immunoSEQ multiplex PCR, TCRB sequences were amplified from cDNA into 87-bp fragments spanning the CDR3 region. Sequencing of the amplicons was performed on the Illumina HiSeq platform. As for the authors' bioinformatics: PCR bias was corrected computationally using synthetic template baselines, and reads within Hamming distance 2 were collapsed, with unmergeable singletons discarded. By aligning reads against IMGT, V, D and J genes, CDR3 length, and insertions or deletions at six rearrangement sites were assigned. Clonotype counts were normalized to sorted cell number within each subset before computing true diversity and Gini coefficients with the tcR R package. The overlap coefficient, calculated on TCRB nucleotide sequences, was used to quantify repertoire sharing. As a proxy for the pre-selection repertoire, out-of-frame TCRB sequences from naive cells were analyzed. TCRdb limited this immuneACCESS table to in-frame rearrangements with V and J called. A share of clones is missing; checked studies link under half to unresolved V genes, and the rest is unexplained. V and J calls and clone size come straight from that table; D and trimming were deduced from the DNA. This sample gives hundreds of thousands of clones in total; roughly 16% of them show up just once. Clones ranked in the top ten supply 0.02% to 0.025% of the sample.

The sequence links TRBV7-2 to TRBJ2-1, with TRBD2 perhaps the D gene, on 5 matching bases. The receptor's source is a woman between 18 and 29 years old in good health. What was sequenced was naive CD4+ T cells from blood. The cell subset or site label of this sample denotes: true naive CD4+ T cells. The DNA reads as follows: TGTGCCAGCAGCCTGAGGAGGTCCCCGACGCTCCATGAGCAGTTCTTC. Its product reads: CASSLRRSPTLHEQFF.